Presented here are 4 T cell receptor beta chains from one specimen sequenced in a study of shared clonotypes between healthy human individuals. Only in-frame clones appear in the TCRdb table, and some are missing; sequencing was by immunoSEQ multiplex PCR. The table includes around 1.4 million clones, about 98.5% detected once. Sequencing input: naive CD4+ T cells sorted from blood. Subset indicated: CD45RA+ positively selected. The receptor source for this set is a man aged 30 to 45 in good health.

This chain uses TRBV2 with TRBJ2-7, with 9 bases lining up with TRBD2. This CDR3 spans 15 amino acids. V lost 4 bases to trimming and J lost 6 bases; unmatched junction nucleotides: 10. CDR1 is SNHLY, CDR2 FYNNEI, per germline. The chain's CDR3 is CASSGGRTSALEQYF. CDR3 sequence (DNA): TGTGCCAGCAGTGGTGGAAGGACTAGCGCCCTCGAGCAGTACTTC.

The chain is built from TRBV10-3 and TRBJ1-5; D is undetermined. V was pared by 3 bases and J by 5 bases, with 8 bases between. CDR1 ENHRY and CDR2 SYGVKD come from the germline V gene. The CDR3 is 13 residues long. In nucleotides, the CDR3 is TGTGCCATCAGTGATTTAGGAGATCAGCCCCAGCATTTT. It yields the protein CAISDLGDQPQHF.

This clone came up once. The chain couples TRBV18 to TRBJ2-7; either TRBD1 or TRBD2 may supply D (5 bases each). V lost 2 bases, J lost 7 bases, and 18 bases lay in between. Germline V CDR1 and CDR2: KGHSH, LQKENI. The CDR3 spans 15 residues. As DNA, the CDR3 is TGTGCCAGCTCACCAAAAGGGCTGGGGGTCGGGGAGCAGTACTTC. It translates to CASSPKGLGVGEQYF.

This chain connects TRBV6-5 to TRBJ1-2; tentatively, D is TRBD1 (5 bases). Germline values: CDR1 MNHEY, CDR2 SVGAGI. The CDR3 consists of 15 residues. Trimming pared 0 bases from V and 4 bases from J, leaving 12 bases between. In DNA, the CDR3 is TGTGCCAGCAGTTACTCGAATATTGGGGGCTATGGCTACACCTTC. The encoded protein is CASSYSNIGGYGYTF.